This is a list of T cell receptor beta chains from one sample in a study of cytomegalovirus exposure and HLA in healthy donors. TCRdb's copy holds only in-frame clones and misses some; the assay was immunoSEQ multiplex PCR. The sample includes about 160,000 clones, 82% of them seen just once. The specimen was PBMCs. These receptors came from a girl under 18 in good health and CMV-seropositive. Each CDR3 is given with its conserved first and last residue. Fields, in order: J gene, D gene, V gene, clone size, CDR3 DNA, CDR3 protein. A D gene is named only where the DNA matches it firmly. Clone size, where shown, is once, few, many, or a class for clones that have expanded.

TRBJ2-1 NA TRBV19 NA TGTGCCAGTAGTATGGGGACAAGCTCCTACAATGAGCAGTTCTTC CASSMGTSSYNEQFF
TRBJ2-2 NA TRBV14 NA TGTGCCAGCAGCCCCCGTCAACCGGCGGTCACCGGGGAGCTGTTTTTT CASSPRQPAVTGELFF
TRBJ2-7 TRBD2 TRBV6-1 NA TGTGCCAGCAGTGAAATGTCGGGGAGGGAATCGGAGCAGTACTTC CASSEMSGRESEQYF
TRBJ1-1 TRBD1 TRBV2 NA TGTGCCAGCAGTGAGCGGACAGGGCGGTACACTGAAGCTTTCTTT CASSERTGRYTEAFF
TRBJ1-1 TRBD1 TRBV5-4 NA TGTGCCAGCAGCTCCGCAGGACAGGGGGCTACTGAAGCTTTCTTT CASSSAGQGATEAFF
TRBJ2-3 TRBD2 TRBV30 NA TGTGCCTGGAGTTCTGGTAGCGGGAGGGCGAGCAACACAGATACGCAGTATTTT CAWSSGSGRASNTDTQYF
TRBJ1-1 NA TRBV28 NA TGTGCCAGCAGTTTCGCAGGGAGGACTGAAGCTTTCTTT CASSFAGRTEAFF
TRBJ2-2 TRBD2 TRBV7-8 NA TGTGCCAGCAGCCTATTGGCAAGCGGGGGGTCCTTCGGCGGGGAGCTGTTTTTT CASSLLASGGSFGGELFF
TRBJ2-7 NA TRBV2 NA TGTGCCAGCAGAGCCATCAGGGGACCCTACGAGCAGTACTTC CASRAIRGPYEQYF
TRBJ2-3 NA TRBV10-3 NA TGTGCCATCAGTGAGTCCCACACAGATACGCAGTATTTT CAISESHTDTQYF
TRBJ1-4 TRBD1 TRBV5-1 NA TGCGCCAGCAGTCGCTATCCGACAGGGGATGAAAAACTGTTTTTT CASSRYPTGDEKLFF
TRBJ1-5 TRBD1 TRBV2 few TGTGCCAGCAGGGGGGACAGGGGGCATCAGCCCCAGCATTTT CASRGDRGHQPQHF
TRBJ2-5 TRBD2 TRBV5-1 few TGCGCCAGCAGCTTGGGACTAGCGGGGGGCCTTCAAGAGACCCAGTACTTC CASSLGLAGGLQETQYF
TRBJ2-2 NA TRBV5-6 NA TGTGCCAGCAGTCACAGGGCGCCCGGGGAGCTGTTTTTT CASSHRAPGELFF
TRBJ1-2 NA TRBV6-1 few TGTGCCAGCAGTGAAGTCAGGGACTATGGCTACACCTTC CASSEVRDYGYTF
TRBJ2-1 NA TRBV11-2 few TGTGCCAGCAGCTTAGTTAGCGCCAGCTCCTACAATGAGCAGTTCTTC CASSLVSASSYNEQFF
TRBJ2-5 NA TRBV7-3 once TGTGCCAGCAGGGAAGACTTGACCTTCCAAGAGACCCAGTACTTC CASREDLTFQETQYF
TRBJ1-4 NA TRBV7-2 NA TGTGTCAGCAGCCGCGGGACTAATGAAAAACTGTTTTTT CVSSRGTNEKLFF
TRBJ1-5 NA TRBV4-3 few TGCGCCAGCAGCCCCCGAAGGGAGGCTGATCAGCCCCAGCATTTT CASSPRREADQPQHF
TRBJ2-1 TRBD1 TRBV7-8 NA TGTGCCAGCAGCACCCGGACAGGGAACTACAATGAGCAGTTCTTC CASSTRTGNYNEQFF